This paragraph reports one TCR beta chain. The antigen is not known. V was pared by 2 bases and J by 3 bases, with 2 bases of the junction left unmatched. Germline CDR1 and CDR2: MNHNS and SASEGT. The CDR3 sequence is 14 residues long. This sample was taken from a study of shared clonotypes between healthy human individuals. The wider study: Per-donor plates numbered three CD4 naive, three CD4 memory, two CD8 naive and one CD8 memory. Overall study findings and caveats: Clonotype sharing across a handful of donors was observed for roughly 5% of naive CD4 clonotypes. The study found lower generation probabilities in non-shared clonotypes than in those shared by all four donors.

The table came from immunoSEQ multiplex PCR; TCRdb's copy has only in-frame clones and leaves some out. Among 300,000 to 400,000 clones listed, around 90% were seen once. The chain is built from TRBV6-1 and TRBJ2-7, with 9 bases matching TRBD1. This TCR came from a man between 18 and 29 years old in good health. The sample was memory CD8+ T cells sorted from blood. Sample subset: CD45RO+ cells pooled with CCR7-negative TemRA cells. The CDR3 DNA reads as TGTGCCAGCAGTGAATGGGACAGGGTCTACGAGCAGTACTTC. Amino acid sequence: CASSEWDRVYEQYF.